This entry lists 17 T cell receptor beta chains sequenced from one sample in a study of blood T cell repertoires in COVID-19. Clones were sequenced by immunoSEQ multiplex PCR, and TCRdb holds only the in-frame ones, with some missing. The table lists just over 300,000 clones, roughly nine tenths of them singletons, with around 1.9% in the top ten. Sequenced input: peripheral blood. The receptors derive from a woman aged 25-40 years with COVID-19, enrolled during active disease.

Regarding this clone: It is unclear where the CDR3 begins or ends on the DNA, so no DNA is shown, and the CDR3 is as TCRdb lists it. This chain links TRBV2 with TRBJ1-2; TRBD1 is the table's D call, not checked against the DNA. From its first to its last residue, the CDR3 has 15 amino acids. The V gene's germline CDR1 is SNHLY and CDR2 FYNNEI. The CDR3 sequence: CASRLSLDRLYGYTF.

About this clone itself: Other nucleotide sequences from this sample produce the same CDR3. V usage is TRBV19 and J usage is TRBJ1-4, with a weak D call TRBD1 (5 bases). Germline CDR1 LNHDA, CDR2 SQIVND (reference sequence). The length of the CDR3 is 15 residues. The V and J ends lost 5 bases and 7 bases respectively, with 17 bases between them. In DNA, the CDR3 is TGTGCCAGTAGTGCAACCCAGGGATCTGGTGAAAAACTGTTTTTT. It is translated as CASSATQGSGEKLFF.

This clone was found once. The genes are TRBV5-1 and TRBJ1-4, with D maybe TRBD1 (6 bases). V was pared by 1 base and J by 2 bases, with 9 bases between. CDR3 length: 15 amino acids. CDR1 and CDR2 (germline): SGHRS, YFSETQ. The CDR3 here is CASSLTGQTNEKLFF. CDR3 sequence (DNA): TGCGCCAGCAGCTTGACCGGACAGACTAATGAAAAACTGTTTTTT. The variable domain in full, with the rest retrieved from reference TRBV5-1 and TRBJ1-4, is KAGVTQTPRYLIKTRGQQVTLSCSPISGHRSVSWYQQTPGQGLQFLFEYFSETQRNKGNFPGRFSGRQFSNSRSEMNVSTLELGDSALYLCASSLTGQTNEKLFFGSGTQLSVL.

The genes are TRBV11-2 and TRBJ2-7; a possible D gene is TRBD1 (5 bases). Trimming took off 4 bases at V and 3 bases at J, with 10 bases between the two ends. The CDR3 extends over 13 amino acids. Germline V gene sequence: CDR1 SGHAT, CDR2 FQNNGV. CDR3 coding DNA: TGTGCCAGCAGCTGGGGCCAGGGCTACGAGCAGTACGTC. Translated, it gives CASSWGQGYEQYV.

The chain carries TRBV11-3 and TRBJ2-1, with 12 bases identical to TRBD1. Germline V gives CDR1 SGHNT, CDR2 YENEEA. The CDR3 length is 15 residues. Trimming took 6 bases from V and 9 from J; bases not matched to a gene: 9. The CDR3 DNA is TGTGCCAGCAGGGAGGGGACAGGGGGCTTGGGTGAGCAGTTCTTC. It translates to CASREGTGGLGEQFF. Complete variable domain (other parts from reference TRBV11-3 and TRBJ2-1): EAGVVQSPRYKIIEKKQPVAFWCNPISGHNTLYWYLQNLGQGPELLIRYENEEAVDDSQLPKDRFSAERLKGVDSTLKIQPAELGDSAVYLCASREGTGGLGEQFFGPGTRLTVL.

The J gene is TRBJ1-1, the V gene TRBV3-1 (or the pseudogene TRBV3-2); a weak D match, TRBD1 (6 bases). CDR1 is LGHDT and CDR2 is YNNKEL in the germline V gene (reference sequence). CDR3 size: 17 residues. V shed 3 bases and J shed 0 bases, with 17 bases lying between them. DNA of the CDR3: TGTGCCAGCAGCCAGGCCGGGACATCCGATCTGAACACTGAAGCTTTCTTT. Protein product: CASSQAGTSDLNTEAFF.

V usage is TRBV5-1 and J usage is TRBJ2-1; 7 bases map to TRBD2. CDR3 length: 14 residues. Germline V CDR1 and CDR2: SGHRS, YFSETQ. Losses at the gene ends were 4 bases for V and 4 bases for J; bases not matched to a gene: 5. The CDR3 loop is CASSNTAGYNEQFF. CDR3 in DNA: TGCGCCAGCAGCAACACAGCGGGGTACAATGAGCAGTTCTTC.

The V and J genes are TRBV5-6 and TRBJ1-4; 7 bases are a match to TRBD1. Germline values: CDR1 SGHDT, CDR2 YYEEEE. The trim removed 4 bases at V and 8 bases at J, leaving 11 bases unmatched. The CDR3 sequence is 15 residues long. CDR3 residues: CASSVAGTEREKLFF. The CDR3 DNA reads TGTGCCAGCAGCGTAGCCGGGACAGAGCGGGAAAAACTGTTTTTT.

The chain recombines TRBV9 with TRBJ2-3; maybe TRBD2 (5 bases). Germline V gene sequence: CDR1 SGDLS, CDR2 YYNGEE. The CDR3 contains 14 residues. The V gene lost 0 bases and the J gene lost 3 bases, with 8 bases spanning the gap. The CDR3 coding sequence is TGTGCCAGCAGCGTAGCGGGGTTTACAGATACGCAGTATTTT. Residues: CASSVAGFTDTQYF.

The rearrangement links TRBV19 to TRBJ1-2; perhaps TRBD1 as D (6 bases). This CDR3 region has 14 residues. Deletions cut 7 bases from V and 4 bases from J, with 16 bases between. Germline CDR1 is LNHDA and CDR2 is SQIVND (reference sequence). CDR3 bases: TGTGCCAGTAAATCGGGGGGCTTAGGCTATGGCTACACCTTC. Its protein product is CASKSGGLGYGYTF.

The rearrangement joins TRBV3-1 (or the pseudogene TRBV3-2) to TRBJ1-1, with 9 bases that match TRBD1. The CDR3 covers 16 residues. V shed 3 bases and J 1 base; nucleotides not matched to a gene: 6. Germline V CDR1 and CDR2: LGHDT, YNNKEL (reference sequence). CDR3 sequence (DNA): TGTGCCAGCAGCCATGATATGGACAGGGGGAACACTGAAGCTTTCTTT. Translation: CASSHDMDRGNTEAFF.

This chain uses TRBV6-5 with TRBJ2-7; 10 bases agree with TRBD1. The germline V gene has CDR1 MNHEY and CDR2 SVGAGI. This CDR3 is built from 15 residues. Trimming took 7 bases from V and 3 from J; bases not matched to a gene: 9. CDR3 DNA sequence: TGTGCCAGCACTTTAAGGGGGACAGGGGACTACGAGCAGTACTTC. It specifies CASTLRGTGDYEQYF.

The chain carries TRBV28 and TRBJ1-1; D is unclear. Per germline, CDR1 MDHEN and CDR2 SYDVKM. Trimming removed 2 bases at V and 7 bases at J, with 8 bases between. The CDR3 covers 12 residues. The CDR3 protein is CASSLRQDEAFF. CDR3 DNA sequence: TGTGCCAGCAGTTTAAGGCAGGATGAAGCTTTCTTT. The variable domain in full, with the rest retrieved from reference TRBV28 and TRBJ1-1, is DVKVTQSSRYLVKRTGEKVFLECVQDMDHENMFWYRQDPGLGLRLIYFSYDVKMKEKGDIPEGYSVSREKKERFSLILESASTNQTSMYLCASSLRQDEAFFGQGTRLTVV.

The chain combines TRBV4-2 with TRBJ2-1, with 8 bases that match TRBD1. The CDR3 consists of 15 residues. From germline, CDR1 is LGHNA and CDR2 YNFKEQ. V trimming: 4 bases; J trimming: 0 bases; junction bases outside the gene matches: 2. CDR3 amino acids: CASSRTGSSYNEQFF. DNA for the CDR3: TGTGCCAGCAGCCGGACAGGGAGCTCCTACAATGAGCAGTTCTTC.

There are a few counts of this clone. The chain has TRBV2 and TRBJ2-7; the D gene is possibly TRBD2 (5 bases). Germline assignment: CDR1 SNHLY and CDR2 FYNNEI. The CDR3 has 13 amino acids. The V and J ends lost 5 bases and 3 bases respectively, with 11 bases between them. For the CDR3, the DNA is TGTGCCAGCAGTACTAGAGCCGACTACGAGCAGTACGTC. Its translation is CASSTRADYEQYV.

This chain uses TRBV10-3 with TRBJ1-3, with D uncertain. The germline V and J ends were trimmed by 5 bases and 4 bases, with 6 bases remaining between them. The germline V gene encodes CDR1 ENHRY and CDR2 SYGVKD. The CDR3 is made up of 12 amino acids. The DNA for the CDR3 is TGTGCCATCAGTCCACAGGGAAACACCATATATTTT. Amino acid sequence: CAISPQGNTIYF.

This clone was seen just once. The rearrangement uses TRBV7-2 and TRBJ2-5; 11 bases agree with TRBD2. The J segment lost 1 base and the V segment lost 1 base, leaving 2 bases of the junction unmatched. This CDR3 has 16 amino acids. Germline V gene data show CDR1 as SGHTA and CDR2 as FQGNSA. The CDR3 DNA follows: TGTGCCAGCAGCTTAGGACTAGCGGGGAGCCAAGAGACCCAGTACTTC. This encodes CASSLGLAGSQETQYF.